This entry features one T cell receptor beta chain sequence. Its antigen remains unidentified. The sample comes from a study of brain metastases from non-small cell lung cancer. Study-wide findings and caveats: Brain metastases had lower T-cell infiltration than primary tumors.

Data came from immunoSEQ multiplex PCR; TCRdb stores just in-frame clones and leaves some out. This repertoire shows roughly 3,000 clones, around 78% found once; its top ten account for around 7.6%. Trimming stripped 4 bases from V and 3 bases from J, with 16 bases between. The CDR3 is 15 residues long. Germline CDR1 is SGDLS and CDR2 is YYNGEE. This TCR derives from a donor aged 40 or older with non-small cell lung cancer. This chain links TRBV9 with TRBJ2-5; tentative D call: TRBD1 (7 bases). Material for sequencing was primary lung tumor tissue. The CDR3 is CASSRGGTVKETQYF. The CDR3 nucleotides are TGTGCCAGCAGCCGAGGGGGGACAGTTAAAGAGACCCAGTACTTC.